This record covers a single T cell receptor (beta chain). Its antigen is still unknown. This entry comes from a study of shared clonotypes between healthy human individuals. Overall study findings and caveats: When compared with the clonotypes that were shared by all four sorted-subset donors, the non-shared clonotypes turned out to have lower generation probabilities.

The germline V gene encodes CDR1 SGDLS and CDR2 YYNGEE. Between the trimmed V and J ends, which lost 5 bases and 1 base, there was a span of 9 bases. There are 13 residues in the CDR3. The naive CD8 subset, CD45RO-negative cells positively selected for CCR7, excluded terminally differentiated effector memory CD45RA+ cells. The table came from immunoSEQ multiplex PCR; TCRdb's copy has only in-frame clones and leaves some out. The sample has 1.5 million to 2.5 million clones, approximately 95% seen once; the top ten hold 1% to 1.5%. The receptor comes from a man in his late teens or twenties in good health. The sample comprised naive CD8+ T cells sorted from blood. The chain uses TRBV9 and TRBJ1-1; D is undetermined. CDR3 region: CASSAFGNTEAFF. The CDR3 nucleotides are TGTGCCAGCAGTGCCTTCGGGAACACTGAAGCTTTCTTT.